Below, one T cell receptor (beta chain) is given with its context. This sample was included in a study of blood T cell repertoires in COVID-19. Background on the study: There were acute and convalescent COVID-19 samples, and they came from the United States, Italy and Spain. PBMCs, B-cell-depleted T cells, or T cells provided the cDNA or gDNA that made up the material.

Under the authors' procedure: Counts of nucleated cells, estimated from reference gene primer amplification, were obtained. Using immunoSEQ multiplex PCR, the repertoire was profiled, and TCRdb retains in-frame clones only, with some absent. V and J calls and clone size are given by that table; D and trimming were obtained from the DNA. The table shows about 300,000 clones, with 85% to 90% occurring only once. The Seattle patients joined while their infection was active and were tracked longitudinally afterward. This CDR3 spans 12 amino acids. V shed 3 bases and J shed 6 bases, with 6 bases lying between them. The germline CDR1 and CDR2 sequences are MGHRA and YSYEKL.

The source of this sequence is a young woman with COVID-19, enrolled during active disease. The sequencing sample was made of peripheral blood. The chain joins TRBV4-1 to TRBJ2-1, with D unclear. CDR3 loop: CASSHPLNEQFF. DNA for the CDR3: TGCGCCAGCAGCCACCCCCTCAATGAGCAGTTCTTC.